The rows below give T cell receptor beta chains drawn from one sample of a study of blood T cells in healthy people across ages. TCRdb ran MiXCR on the 5' RACE reads and lists one entry per CDR3 protein. Among hundreds of thousands of distinct CDR3 sequences listed, more than 25% were seen once. The same sample was also studied in work on T cells of mothers and their children.

Sequencing was done on a sample of blood. The receptor set was obtained from a boy aged 5-17 years in good health. The CDR3 runs from the conserved cysteine through the conserved F or W. The D gene is left open where the match is weak. Size values are once, few and many counts, or a class for expanded clones, and some rows have none.

j_gene: TRBJ2-7; v_gene: TRBV6-6; len: 15; abundance: .; d_gene: .; CDR3aa: CASGGVRQDVGEQYF; CDR3nt: TGTGCCAGTGGGGGCGTAAGACAGGATGTTGGCGAGCAGTACTTC
j_gene: TRBJ1-1; v_gene: TRBV24-1; len: 13; abundance: .; d_gene: TRBD1; CDR3aa: CATGTGKTPEAFF; CDR3nt: TGTGCCACCGGGACAGGAAAAACCCCTGAAGCTTTCTTT
j_gene: TRBJ1-1; v_gene: TRBV7-2; len: 14; abundance: .; d_gene: .; CDR3aa: CASSWRGGSGEAFF; CDR3nt: TGTGCCAGCAGCTGGAGAGGGGGATCTGGGGAAGCTTTCTTT
j_gene: TRBJ1-2; v_gene: TRBV5-6; len: 15; abundance: .; d_gene: .; CDR3aa: CASSPVSRVPYGYTF; CDR3nt: TGTGCCAGCAGCCCAGTGTCCCGGGTCCCCTATGGCTACACCTTC
j_gene: TRBJ2-5; v_gene: TRBV6-6; len: 14; abundance: few; d_gene: .; CDR3aa: CASSYSAGVEEQYF; CDR3nt: TGTGCCAGTAGTTACTCTGCAGGGGTTGAGGAGCAGTACTTC
j_gene: TRBJ2-5; v_gene: TRBV5-1; len: 15; abundance: .; d_gene: TRBD2; CDR3aa: CASSLQERGWETQYF; CDR3nt: TGCGCCAGCAGCTTGCAGGAGCGGGGGTGGGAGACCCAGTACTTC
j_gene: TRBJ1-4; v_gene: TRBV6-6; len: 12; abundance: .; d_gene: .; CDR3aa: CASSTSEEKLFF; CDR3nt: TGTGCCAGCAGTACTAGCGAGGAAAAACTGTTTTTT
j_gene: TRBJ1-1; v_gene: TRBV13; len: 15; abundance: few; d_gene: TRBD1; CDR3aa: CASSLEQGAGTEAFF; CDR3nt: TGTGCCAGCAGCCTGGAACAGGGGGCGGGCACTGAAGCTTTCTTT
j_gene: TRBJ2-7; v_gene: TRBV9; len: 14; abundance: .; d_gene: .; CDR3aa: CASSVGLDSYEQYF; CDR3nt: TGTGCCAGCAGCGTCGGACTGGATTCCTACGAGCAGTACTTC
j_gene: TRBJ1-2; v_gene: TRBV25-1; len: 15; abundance: few; d_gene: .; CDR3aa: CASSEWPGGHYGYTF; CDR3nt: TGTGCCAGCAGTGAATGGCCAGGAGGTCATTATGGCTACACCTTC
j_gene: TRBJ2-3; v_gene: TRBV7-9; len: 18; abundance: .; d_gene: .; CDR3aa: CASSAGPGAFSSTDTQYF; CDR3nt: TGTGCCAGCAGCGCCGGGCCGGGTGCGTTCTCTAGCACAGATACGCAGTATTTT
j_gene: TRBJ2-5; v_gene: TRBV6-1; len: 15; abundance: .; d_gene: TRBD1; CDR3aa: CASSAWDRGEETQYF; CDR3nt: TGTGCCAGCAGTGCCTGGGACAGGGGGGAAGAGACCCAGTACTTC
j_gene: TRBJ2-7; v_gene: TRBV28; len: 13; abundance: .; d_gene: .; CDR3aa: CASRQSGPYEQYF; CDR3nt: TGTGCCAGTAGACAGAGTGGGCCATACGAGCAGTACTTC
j_gene: TRBJ2-2; v_gene: TRBV3-1; len: 14; abundance: .; d_gene: .; CDR3aa: CASSQNEFTGELFF; CDR3nt: TGTGCCAGCAGCCAAAACGAGTTTACCGGGGAGCTGTTTTTT
j_gene: TRBJ2-7; v_gene: TRBV11-1; len: 15; abundance: .; d_gene: TRBD2; CDR3aa: CASSEVLAASYEQYF; CDR3nt: TGTGCCAGCAGCGAGGTTCTAGCGGCGTCCTACGAGCAGTACTTC
j_gene: TRBJ2-5; v_gene: TRBV18; len: 15; abundance: few; d_gene: .; CDR3aa: CASSPNPEGQETQYF; CDR3nt: TGTGCCAGCTCACCCAACCCGGAGGGCCAAGAGACCCAGTACTTC
j_gene: TRBJ1-4; v_gene: TRBV2; len: 14; abundance: few; d_gene: TRBD1; CDR3aa: CASHRQGAVAKLFF; CDR3nt: TGTGCCAGTCATCGACAGGGGGCTGTAGCAAAACTGTTTTTT
j_gene: TRBJ2-4; v_gene: TRBV12-3/TRBV12-4; len: 15; abundance: many; d_gene: TRBD2; CDR3aa: CASRTGGTAKNIQYF; CDR3nt: TGTGCCAGCCGAACGGGGGGTACGGCCAAAAACATTCAGTACTTC
j_gene: TRBJ2-5; v_gene: TRBV27; len: 16; abundance: few; d_gene: .; CDR3aa: CASSLSYRVKQETQYF; CDR3nt: TGTGCCAGCAGTTTATCCTACAGGGTAAAACAAGAGACCCAGTACTTC
j_gene: TRBJ2-3; v_gene: TRBV9; len: 15; abundance: .; d_gene: TRBD2; CDR3aa: CASSVEGTNTDTQYF; CDR3nt: TGTGCCAGCAGCGTAGAGGGGACTAACACAGATACGCAGTATTTT
j_gene: TRBJ2-3; v_gene: TRBV5-1; len: 15; abundance: .; d_gene: .; CDR3aa: CASSAVGGRTDTQYF; CDR3nt: TGCGCCAGCAGCGCAGTGGGGGGGCGCACAGATACGCAGTATTTT
j_gene: TRBJ1-1; v_gene: TRBV6-4; len: 15; abundance: .; d_gene: .; CDR3aa: CASSDSNGGKTEAFF; CDR3nt: TGTGCCAGCAGTGACTCGAACGGGGGCAAGACTGAAGCTTTCTTT
j_gene: TRBJ1-2; v_gene: TRBV20-1; len: 12; abundance: few; d_gene: .; CDR3aa: CSASSEGYGYTF; CDR3nt: TGCAGTGCTAGTTCGGAGGGCTATGGCTACACCTTC
j_gene: TRBJ2-5; v_gene: TRBV20-1; len: 14; abundance: few; d_gene: TRBD2; CDR3aa: CSARDWREGETQYF; CDR3nt: TGCAGTGCTAGAGATTGGAGGGAGGGAGAGACCCAGTACTTC
j_gene: TRBJ1-1; v_gene: TRBV12-3/TRBV12-4; len: 14; abundance: few; d_gene: .; CDR3aa: CAISVGAAITEAFF; CDR3nt: TGTGCTATAAGTGTGGGGGCGGCTATAACTGAAGCTTTCTTT
j_gene: TRBJ2-4; v_gene: TRBV20-1; len: 14; abundance: once; d_gene: .; CDR3aa: CSGMEGLAKNIQYF; CDR3nt: TGCAGTGGTATGGAGGGGCTAGCCAAAAACATTCAGTACTTC